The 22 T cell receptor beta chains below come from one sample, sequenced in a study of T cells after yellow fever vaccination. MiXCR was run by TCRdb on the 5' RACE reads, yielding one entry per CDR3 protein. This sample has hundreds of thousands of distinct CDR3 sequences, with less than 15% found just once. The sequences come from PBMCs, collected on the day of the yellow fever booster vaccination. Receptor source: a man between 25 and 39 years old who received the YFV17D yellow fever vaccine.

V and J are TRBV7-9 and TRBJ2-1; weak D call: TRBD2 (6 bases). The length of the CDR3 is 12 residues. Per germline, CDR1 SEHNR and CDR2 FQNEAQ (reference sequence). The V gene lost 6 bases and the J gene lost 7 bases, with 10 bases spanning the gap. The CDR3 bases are TGTGCCAGCAGATATGGGGGGAATGAGCAGTTCTTC. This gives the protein CASRYGGNEQFF.

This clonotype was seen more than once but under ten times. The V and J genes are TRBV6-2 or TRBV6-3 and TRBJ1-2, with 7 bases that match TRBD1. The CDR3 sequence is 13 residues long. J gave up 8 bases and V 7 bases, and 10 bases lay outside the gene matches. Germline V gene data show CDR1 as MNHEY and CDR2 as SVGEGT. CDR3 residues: CASTLDRVGGYTF. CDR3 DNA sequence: TGTGCCAGCACCTTAGACAGGGTAGGAGGCTACACCTTC.

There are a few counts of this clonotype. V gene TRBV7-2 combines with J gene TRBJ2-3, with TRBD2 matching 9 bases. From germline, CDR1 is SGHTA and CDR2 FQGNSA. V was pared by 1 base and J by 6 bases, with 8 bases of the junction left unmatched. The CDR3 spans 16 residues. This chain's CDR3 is CASSLGKGLARDTQYF. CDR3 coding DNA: TGTGCCAGCAGCTTAGGAAAGGGACTAGCTAGGGATACGCAGTATTTT.

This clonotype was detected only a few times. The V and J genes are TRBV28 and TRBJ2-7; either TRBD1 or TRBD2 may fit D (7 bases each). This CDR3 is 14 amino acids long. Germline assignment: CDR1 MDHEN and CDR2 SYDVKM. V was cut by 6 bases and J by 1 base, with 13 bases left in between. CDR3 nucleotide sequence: TGTGCCAGCAGGTCAGGGGGGGTGTCCTACGAGCAGTACTTC. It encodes CASRSGGVSYEQYF.

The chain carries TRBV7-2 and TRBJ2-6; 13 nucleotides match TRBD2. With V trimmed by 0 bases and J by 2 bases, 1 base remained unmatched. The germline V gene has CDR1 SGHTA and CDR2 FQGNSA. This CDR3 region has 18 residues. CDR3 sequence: CASSLAGLAGAGANVLTF. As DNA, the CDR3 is TGTGCCAGCAGCTTAGCAGGACTAGCGGGAGCTGGGGCCAACGTCCTGACTTTC.

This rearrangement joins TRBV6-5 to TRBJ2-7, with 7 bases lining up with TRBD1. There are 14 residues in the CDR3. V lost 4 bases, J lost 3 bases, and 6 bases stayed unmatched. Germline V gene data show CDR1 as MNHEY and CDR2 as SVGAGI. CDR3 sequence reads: CASSSGTEIYEQYF. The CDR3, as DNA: TGTGCCAGCAGTTCCGGGACAGAAATCTACGAGCAGTACTTC.

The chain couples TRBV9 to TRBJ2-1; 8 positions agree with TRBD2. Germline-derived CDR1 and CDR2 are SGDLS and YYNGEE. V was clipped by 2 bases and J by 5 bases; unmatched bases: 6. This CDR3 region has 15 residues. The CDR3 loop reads CASSVTGLAHNEQFF. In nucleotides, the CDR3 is TGTGCCAGCAGCGTCACCGGACTAGCACACAATGAGCAGTTCTTC.

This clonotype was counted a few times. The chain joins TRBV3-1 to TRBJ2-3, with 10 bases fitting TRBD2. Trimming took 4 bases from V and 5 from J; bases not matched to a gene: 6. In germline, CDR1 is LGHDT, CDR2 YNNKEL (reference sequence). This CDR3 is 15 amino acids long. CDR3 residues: CASSPLSGREDTQYF. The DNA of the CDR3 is TGTGCCAGCAGCCCGTTAAGCGGGAGGGAAGATACGCAGTATTTT.

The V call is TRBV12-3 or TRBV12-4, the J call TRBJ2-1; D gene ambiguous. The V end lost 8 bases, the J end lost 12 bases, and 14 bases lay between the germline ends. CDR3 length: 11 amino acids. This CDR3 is CASLLGSRQFF. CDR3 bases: TGTGCCAGCCTATTGGGAAGTCGGCAGTTCTTC.

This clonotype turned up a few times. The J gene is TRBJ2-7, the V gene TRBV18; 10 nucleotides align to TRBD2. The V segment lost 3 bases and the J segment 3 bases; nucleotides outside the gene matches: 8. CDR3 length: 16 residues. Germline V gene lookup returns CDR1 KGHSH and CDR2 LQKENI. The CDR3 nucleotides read TGTGCCAGCTCACCGGGGAGCGGGAGGGGAATCTACGAGCAGTACTTC. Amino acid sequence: CASSPGSGRGIYEQYF.

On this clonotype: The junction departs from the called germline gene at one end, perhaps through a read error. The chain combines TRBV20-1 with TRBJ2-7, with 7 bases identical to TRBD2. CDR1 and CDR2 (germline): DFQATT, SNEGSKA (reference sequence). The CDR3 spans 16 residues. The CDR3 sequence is CCATPSGTSPDYEQYF. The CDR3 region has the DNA TGCTGTGCTACTCCCAGCGGGACTTCCCCAGACTACGAGCAGTACTTC.

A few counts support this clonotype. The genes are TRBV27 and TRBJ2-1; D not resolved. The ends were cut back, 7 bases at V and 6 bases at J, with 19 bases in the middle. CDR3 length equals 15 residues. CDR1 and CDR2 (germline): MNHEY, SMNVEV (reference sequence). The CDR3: CASKSLGSPFNEQFF. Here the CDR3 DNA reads TGTGCCAGCAAGTCACTCGGTAGTCCCTTCAATGAGCAGTTCTTC.

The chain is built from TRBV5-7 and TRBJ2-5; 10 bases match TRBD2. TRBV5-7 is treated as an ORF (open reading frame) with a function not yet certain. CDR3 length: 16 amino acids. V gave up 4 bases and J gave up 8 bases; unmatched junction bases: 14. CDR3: CASSPAPNLAGDTQYF. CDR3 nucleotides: TGTGCCAGCAGCCCCGCCCCGAATCTAGCGGGGGACACCCAGTACTTC.

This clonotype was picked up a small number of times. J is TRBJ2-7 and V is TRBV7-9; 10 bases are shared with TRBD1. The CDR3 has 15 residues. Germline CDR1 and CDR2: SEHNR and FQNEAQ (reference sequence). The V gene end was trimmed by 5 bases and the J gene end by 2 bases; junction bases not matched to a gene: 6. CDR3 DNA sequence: TGTGCCAGCAGCCGCGGGACAGGGGCTACCTACGAGCAGTACTTC. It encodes CASSRGTGATYEQYF.

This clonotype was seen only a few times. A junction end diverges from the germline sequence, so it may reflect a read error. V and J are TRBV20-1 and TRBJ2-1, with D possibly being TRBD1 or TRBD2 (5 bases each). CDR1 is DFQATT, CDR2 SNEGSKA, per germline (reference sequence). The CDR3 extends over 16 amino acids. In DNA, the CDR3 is TGCTGTGCTAGAGATTGGGACGGAAGCTCCTACAATGAGCAGTTCTTC. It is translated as CCARDWDGSSYNEQFF.

The DNA for the CDR3 is TGTGCCAGCCTCCCGCCCCCAGGCACAGATACGCAGTATTTT. Translating it yields CASLPPPGTDTQYF. The rearrangement links TRBV28 to TRBJ2-3; D unresolved. The germline V gene has CDR1 MDHEN and CDR2 SYDVKM. Trimming pared 8 bases from V and 1 base from J, leaving 13 bases between. The CDR3 runs 14 residues. The complete variable domain, with remaining parts taken from reference TRBV28 and TRBJ2-3, reads DVKVTQSSRYLVKRTGEKVFLECVQDMDHENMFWYRQDPGLGLRLIYFSYDVKMKEKGDIPEGYSVSREKKERFSLILESASTNQTSMYLCASLPPPGTDTQYFGPGTRLTVL.

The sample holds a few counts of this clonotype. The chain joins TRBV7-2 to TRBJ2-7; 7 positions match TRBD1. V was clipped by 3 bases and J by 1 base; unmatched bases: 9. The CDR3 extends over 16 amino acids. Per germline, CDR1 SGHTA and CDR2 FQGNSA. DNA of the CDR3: TGTGCCAGCAGCTTGTACCACAGGGGTCGTTCCTACGAGCAGTACTTC. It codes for CASSLYHRGRSYEQYF.

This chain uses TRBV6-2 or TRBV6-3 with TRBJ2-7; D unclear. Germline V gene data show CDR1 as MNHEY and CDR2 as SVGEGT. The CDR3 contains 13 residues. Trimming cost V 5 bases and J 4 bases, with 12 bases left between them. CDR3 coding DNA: TGTGCCAGCAGTCCTATGGGCCCTTACGAGCAGTACTTC. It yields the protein CASSPMGPYEQYF.

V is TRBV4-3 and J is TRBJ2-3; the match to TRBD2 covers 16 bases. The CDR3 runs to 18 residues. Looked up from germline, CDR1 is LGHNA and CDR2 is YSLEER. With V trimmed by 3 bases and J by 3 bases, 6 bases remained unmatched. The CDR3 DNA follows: TGCGCCAGCAGCCAGGGACTAGCGGGAGGGCCGGCGACAGATACGCAGTATTTT. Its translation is CASSQGLAGGPATDTQYF.

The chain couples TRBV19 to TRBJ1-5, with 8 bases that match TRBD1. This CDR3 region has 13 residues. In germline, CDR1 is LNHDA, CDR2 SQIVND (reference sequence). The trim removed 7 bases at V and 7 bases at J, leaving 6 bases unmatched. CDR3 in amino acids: CASKDRAGQPQHF. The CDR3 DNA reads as TGTGCCAGTAAGGACAGGGCTGGCCAGCCCCAGCATTTT.

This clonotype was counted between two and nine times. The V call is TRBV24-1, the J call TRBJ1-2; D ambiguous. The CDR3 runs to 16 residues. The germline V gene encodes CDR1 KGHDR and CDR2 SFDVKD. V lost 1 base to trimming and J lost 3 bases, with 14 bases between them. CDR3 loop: CATSDFLPGKDYGYTF. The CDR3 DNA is TGTGCCACCAGTGATTTCTTGCCCGGGAAGGACTATGGCTACACCTTC.

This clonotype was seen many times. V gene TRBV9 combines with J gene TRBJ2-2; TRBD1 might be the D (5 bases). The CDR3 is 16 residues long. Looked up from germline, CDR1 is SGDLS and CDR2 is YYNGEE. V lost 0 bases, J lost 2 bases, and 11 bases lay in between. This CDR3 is CASSVDPGPNTGELFF. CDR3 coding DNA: TGTGCCAGCAGCGTAGACCCAGGGCCCAACACCGGGGAGCTGTTTTTT.